The rows below give T cell receptor beta chains drawn from one sample of a study of radiotherapy plus CTLA-4 blockade in lung cancer. TCRdb keeps only in-frame clones here, not all; method: immunoSEQ multiplex PCR. The repertoire holds about 48,000 clones, with around 88% as singletons. This material consisted of peripheral blood, taken from a patient treated with radiotherapy plus ipilimumab. The receptors originated from a human donor with non-small cell lung cancer that progressed on radiotherapy plus ipilimumab. Some clones in this sample may be carry-over from other donors' samples. Each CDR3 is given with its conserved first and last residue. A D gene is named only where the DNA matches it firmly. The size of a clone is reported for some rows only, either as once, few or many, or as a class for expanded clones.

>TRBD1|TRBV9|-|TRBJ1-1
CASSGTPGQGAFF
TGTGCCAGCAGCGGGACGCCGGGACAGGGAGCTTTCTTT
>TRBD2|TRBV4-1|once|TRBJ2-1
CASSQETSGAYNEQFF
TGCGCCAGCAGCCAAGAGACTAGCGGGGCCTACAATGAGCAGTTCTTC
>-|TRBV7-9|-|TRBJ1-4
CASSRTGLSTNEKLFF
TGTGCCAGCAGTCGAACAGGGCTTTCAACTAATGAAAAACTGTTTTTT
>TRBD2|TRBV6-1|-|TRBJ2-3
CASRGGGPDTQYF
TGTGCCAGCCGAGGCGGGGGGCCAGATACGCAGTATTTT
>TRBD2|TRBV2|-|TRBJ2-1
CASTSPGGTSGGGSNEQFF
TGTGCCAGTACAAGCCCCGGAGGGACTAGCGGGGGGGGCAGTAATGAGCAGTTCTTC
>-|TRBV11-1|-|TRBJ2-7
CASSLRLDYEQYF
TGTGCCAGCAGCTTGAGGTTGGACTACGAGCAGTACTTC
>-|TRBV27|-|TRBJ2-2
CASSFRAGELFF
TGTGCCAGCAGTTTTCGGGCCGGGGAGCTGTTTTTT
>-|TRBV5-1|few|TRBJ1-2
CASSLAAGNGYTF
TGCGCCAGCAGCTTGGCGGCAGGGAATGGCTACACCTTC
>TRBD1|TRBV2|-|TRBJ2-7
CASQEQGASYEQYF
TGTGCCAGCCAAGAACAGGGGGCATCCTACGAGCAGTACTTC
>TRBD1|TRBV29-1|-|TRBJ2-7
CSAVDGTASYEQYF
TGCAGCGCCGTCGACGGGACAGCATCCTACGAGCAGTACTTC